This T cell receptor beta chain was identified during a study of shared clonotypes between healthy human individuals. TCRdb keeps only in-frame clones here, not all; method: immunoSEQ multiplex PCR. Found here are roughly 2.5 million clones, roughly nine tenths of them singletons; the top ten hold around 0.14%. The CDR3 runs 12 residues. Trimming stripped 1 base from V and 11 bases from J, with 11 bases between. CDR1 and CDR2 from the germline V gene are MDHEN and SYDVKM. This clone was observed a few times. Within the sample, other DNA sequences also encode this same CDR3. This clonotype was sampled from a man between 18 and 29 years old in good health. The sample comprised naive CD4+ T cells sorted from blood. Indicated subset: CD45RA+ positively selected. J is TRBJ1-1 and V is TRBV28; D remains ambiguous. CDR3 in amino acids: CASSLLGLGAFF. CDR3 DNA: TGTGCCAGCAGTTTATTGGGGTTAGGGGCTTTCTTT.